The 21 T cell receptor beta chains reported below all come from one sample, sequenced in a study of shared clonotypes between healthy human individuals. The repertoire was sequenced with immunoSEQ multiplex PCR; TCRdb's copy has only in-frame clones and lacks some. The table includes over 950,000 clones, around 77% detected once. The sample consisted of memory CD4+ T cells from PBMCs. Described subset: CD45RA-negative fraction. The receptor set was obtained from a man aged 18 to 30 in good health. Some clones in this sample may be carry-over from other donors' samples.

Here the CDR3 DNA reads TGCGCCAGCAGTCAACAAGGAGACCGGGACAGGGCCTACGAGCAGTACTTC. This encodes CASSQQGDRDRAYEQYF. V gene TRBV23-1 combines with J gene TRBJ2-7, with 9 bases fitting TRBD1. TRBV23-1 belongs to the ORF category, with a function that is uncertain. The CDR3 is 17 amino acids. The junction had 10 bases not matched to a gene; V was cut back by 2 bases and J by 2 bases.

V is TRBV10-3 and J is TRBJ2-7; TRBD1 agrees at 10 bases. The CDR3 runs 14 residues. V was pared by 11 bases and J by 3 bases, with 10 bases of the junction left unmatched. The V gene's germline CDR1 is ENHRY and CDR2 SYGVKD. The DNA of the CDR3 is TGTGCCTCTTCCGGGACAGGGGTGTTCTACGAGCAGTACTTC. The encoded protein is CASSGTGVFYEQYF.

This chain uses TRBV5-6 with TRBJ2-5; either TRBD1 or TRBD2 may supply D (5 bases each). The V end was cut by 4 bases, the J end by 3 bases, with 13 bases between. The CDR3 spans 14 residues. Germline V gene sequence: CDR1 SGHDT, CDR2 YYEEEE. CDR3 amino acids: CASSPGTEEETQYF. CDR3 in DNA: TGTGCCAGCAGCCCCGGGACGGAGGAAGAGACCCAGTACTTC. Using reference TRBV5-6 and TRBJ2-5 for the parts outside the CDR3, the full variable domain is DAGVTQSPTHLIKTRGQQVTLRCSPKSGHDTVSWYQQALGQGPQFIFQYYEEEERQRGNFPDRFSGHQFPNYSSELNVNALLLGDSALYLCASSPGTEEETQYFGPGTRLLVL.

This rearrangement joins TRBV28 to TRBJ2-4; 9 bases align to TRBD1. The CDR3 covers 12 residues. J was trimmed by 4 bases and V by 8 bases; bases with no gene match: 0. Per the germline V gene, CDR1 is MDHEN and CDR2 is SYDVKM. CDR3 DNA sequence: TGTGCCAGCGGGACAGGGAAAAACATTCAGTACTTC. It codes for CASGTGKNIQYF.

The V call is TRBV5-6, the J call TRBJ2-1; tentatively, D is TRBD2 (6 bases). Germline assignment: CDR1 SGHDT and CDR2 YYEEEE. CDR3 length equals 15 residues. The germline V and J ends were trimmed by 4 bases and 4 bases, with 15 bases remaining between them. The chain's CDR3 is CASSHMGGTYNEQFF. CDR3 DNA: TGTGCCAGCAGCCATATGGGGGGAACTTACAATGAGCAGTTCTTC.

Regarding this clone: Other DNA sequences in the same sample also yield this CDR3. The chain carries TRBV5-1 and TRBJ2-2, with D perhaps TRBD2 (6 bases). V dropped 2 bases and J dropped 0 bases, with 8 bases sitting between them. CDR1 is SGHRS and CDR2 is YFSETQ in the germline V gene. This CDR3 spans 15 amino acids. The CDR3 nucleotides read TGCGCCAGCAGCTTTGGGGGGTCGAACACCGGGGAGCTGTTTTTT. It codes for CASSFGGSNTGELFF.

In this sample, this clone turned up many times. One junction end disagrees with the germline gene, perhaps due to a read error. The V call is TRBV6-5, the J call TRBJ1-1; 7 bases align to TRBD1. CDR3 length: 16 amino acids. Germline V gene sequence: CDR1 MNHEY, CDR2 SVGAGI. This chain's CDR3 is CASSNSQTGTDREAFF. The CDR3 coding sequence is TGTGCCAGCAGTAACTCACAAACGGGGACGGACAGGGAAGCTTTCTTT.

Remarks on this clone: A much more abundant neighbour one base away suggests this may be a read error. The identical CDR3 is also encoded by other nucleotide sequences in the sample. The J gene is TRBJ1-5, the V gene TRBV30, with D possibly TRBD1 on 5 matching bases. The CDR3 runs to 12 residues. The V end was cut by 2 bases, the J end by 14 bases, with 16 bases between. Germline V lookup: CDR1 GTSNPN, CDR2 SVGIG (reference sequence). The CDR3 spells CAWSPGTGPEHF. CDR3 bases: TGTGCCTGGAGTCCCGGGACGGGCCCAGAGCATTTT.

This clone was seen a handful of times. The chain recombines TRBV11-2 with TRBJ2-7, with D perhaps given as TRBD1 or TRBD2 (5 bases each). Germline CDR1 reads SGHAT; CDR2 reads FQNNGV. CDR3 length: 15 amino acids. The germline V and J ends were trimmed by 5 bases and 2 bases, with 16 bases remaining between them. This CDR3 reads CASSVLDSRAYEQYF. The CDR3 DNA reads as TGTGCCAGCAGCGTACTAGACAGCAGAGCCTACGAGCAGTACTTC.

The chain uses TRBV9 and TRBJ2-2; a weak D match, TRBD1 (6 bases). This CDR3 is built from 14 residues. V lost 3 bases to trimming and J lost 2 bases, with 8 bases between them. Germline CDR1 SGDLS, CDR2 YYNGEE. CDR3 in DNA: TGTGCCAGCAGCGCCGGGACAAACACCGGGGAGCTGTTTTTT. Amino acid sequence: CASSAGTNTGELFF. Complete variable domain (other parts from reference TRBV9 and TRBJ2-2): DSGVTQTPKHLITATGQRVTLRCSPRSGDLSVYWYQQSLDQGLQFLIQYYNGEERAKGNILERFSAQQFPDLHSELNLSSLELGDSALYFCASSAGTNTGELFFGEGSRLTVL.

A word on this clone: The same CDR3 can be traced to other DNA sequences in this sample. This chain joins TRBV5-1 and TRBJ2-2; no reliable D call. The CDR3 runs 13 residues. V lost 0 bases and J 3 bases, leaving 3 bases between the germline ends. Per germline, CDR1 SGHRS and CDR2 YFSETQ. The CDR3 here is CASSLAYTGELFF. CDR3 in DNA: TGCGCCAGCAGCTTGGCTTACACCGGGGAGCTGTTTTTT.

This rearrangement joins TRBV5-4 to TRBJ1-1; no reliable D call. Germline assignment: CDR1 SGHNT and CDR2 YYREEE (reference sequence). V was cut by 1 base and J by 11 bases, with 15 bases left in between. This CDR3 spans 13 amino acids. CDR3 in amino acids: CASSLNGWEGAFF. CDR3 in DNA: TGTGCCAGCAGCTTGAATGGGTGGGAGGGCGCTTTCTTT. The full variable domain, with the rest looked up from reference TRBV5-4 and TRBJ1-1, is ETGVTQSPTHLIKTRGQQVTLRCSSQSGHNTVSWYQQALGQGPQFIFQYYREEENGRGNFPPRFSGLQFPNYSSELNVNALELDDSALYLCASSLNGWEGAFFGQGTRLTVV.

The chain joins TRBV19 to TRBJ2-7; TRBD1 matches 7 bases. This CDR3 is built from 15 residues. V shed 6 bases, J shed 0 bases, and the junction held 8 bases outside the gene matches. Germline loops: CDR1 LNHDA, CDR2 SQIVND (reference sequence). CDR3 in amino acids: CASRAIGTVSYEQYF. CDR3 in DNA: TGTGCCAGTAGAGCGATCGGGACAGTCTCCTACGAGCAGTACTTC.

In its sample, this clone was seen a few times. The chain uses TRBV19 and TRBJ1-2; D unresolved. Per the germline V gene, CDR1 is LNHDA and CDR2 is SQIVND (reference sequence). Trimming stripped 1 base from V and 3 bases from J, with 12 bases between. The CDR3 loop spans 15 amino acids. CDR3 amino acids: CASSIGKGRYYGYTF. CDR3 in DNA: TGTGCCAGTAGTATAGGAAAGGGCAGATACTATGGCTACACCTTC.

The chain uses TRBV7-6 and TRBJ2-6; D assignment may be TRBD1 or TRBD2 (5 bases each). The germline V gene has CDR1 SGHVS and CDR2 FNYEAQ. Trimming took 4 bases from V and 12 from J, leaving 13 bases between them. The CDR3 is 13 amino acids. The CDR3 loop reads CASSSSAGTVLTF. The CDR3 bases are TGTGCCAGCAGCTCGTCAGCTGGGACCGTCCTGACTTTC.

This clone has more than one count but fewer than ten. The chain recombines TRBV21-1 with TRBJ2-7. TRBV21-1 counts as a pseudogene. There are 13 residues in the CDR3. CDR3: CASSKYHQTEQYF. The CDR3 DNA sequence: TGTGCCAGCAGCAAATACCATCAAACCGAGCAGTACTTC.

This chain links TRBV6-6 with TRBJ1-1, with a tentative D call TRBD1 (6 bases). Germline V gene lookup returns CDR1 MNHNY and CDR2 SVGAGI (reference sequence). Deletions cut 5 bases from V and 1 base from J, with 14 bases between. This CDR3 comprises 15 residues. Written as DNA, the CDR3 is TGTGCCAGCAGTAACCAGAGGGGGGCGAACACTGAAGCTTTCTTT. Amino acid sequence: CASSNQRGANTEAFF.

The chain employs TRBV29-1 and TRBJ1-2, with D possibly TRBD1 on 5 matching bases. From germline, CDR1 is SQVTM and CDR2 ANQGSEA. V was pared by 7 bases and J by 6 bases, with 12 bases between. This CDR3 has 11 amino acids. The CDR3 reads CSGYDSHGYTF. The CDR3 nucleotides are TGCAGCGGATATGACAGTCATGGCTACACCTTC.

The gene calls are TRBV28 and TRBJ2-7; 11 bases fit TRBD1. Germline CDR1 reads MDHEN; CDR2 reads SYDVKM. There are 15 residues in the CDR3. Trimming cost V 4 bases and J 5 bases; bases outside gene matches: 7. The CDR3 is CASSYPGQGVNEQYF. The CDR3 bases are TGTGCCAGCAGTTATCCGGGACAGGGGGTAAACGAGCAGTACTTC.

This clone was observed a few times. V is TRBV20-1 and J is TRBJ1-5; D gene ambiguous. The CDR3 totals 11 residues. V gave up 1 base and J gave up 5 bases, with 3 bases separating them. Per the germline V gene, CDR1 is DFQATT and CDR2 is SNEGSKA (reference sequence). CDR3 sequence reads: CSARADQPQHF. Here the CDR3 DNA reads TGCAGTGCTAGAGCGGATCAGCCCCAGCATTTT.

This clone has a handful of counts. The same CDR3 arises from other DNA sequences in this sample as well. This sequence joins TRBV2 and TRBJ1-4; D call uncertain. The CDR3 is made up of 13 amino acids. With 5 bases removed from V and 3 bases from J, the gap between germline ends came to 7 bases. CDR1 SNHLY and CDR2 FYNNEI come from the germline V gene. The CDR3 DNA is TGTGCCAGCAGTCGCACAGCTAATGAAAAACTGTTTTTT. Protein product: CASSRTANEKLFF.